What follows is one T cell receptor (beta chain) and its context. Looked up from germline, CDR1 is MGHRA and CDR2 is YSYEKL. The CDR3 covers 15 residues. J gave up 2 bases and V 2 bases, and 2 bases lay outside the gene matches. In the study's own analysis: Nucleated cell counts were estimated from reference gene primer amplification. This table comes from immunoSEQ multiplex PCR, and its TCRdb copy is limited to in-frame clones, with some not included. V, J and clone size reflect that table, while D and trimming were determined from the DNA. Of some 260,000 clones in the sample, approximately 90% were seen once. This sample was taken from a study of blood T cell repertoires in COVID-19. Across the whole study: The United States, Italy and Spain provided the acute and convalescent COVID-19 samples.

Self-reported history from a screening survey and questionnaire set each donor's cohort. V is TRBV4-1 and J is TRBJ1-5; 8 nucleotides line up with TRBD1. Specimen: PBMCs or T cells enriched from blood (not recorded which). The TCR sequence derives from a woman aged 18-35 years who had recovered from COVID-19. The CDR3 nucleotides are TGCGCCAGCAGCCAACTGACAGGGGGCAATCAGCCCCAGCATTTT. Translating gives CASSQLTGGNQPQHF.